This T cell receptor beta chain comes out of a study of blood T cells in healthy people across ages. Next came a second PCR, run for roughly 6 to 11 cycles, which used a sample-barcoded 5' primer along with a J-beta primer mix. MiXCR was run by TCRdb on the 5' RACE reads, yielding one entry per CDR3 protein. The table lists about 800,000 distinct CDR3 sequences, roughly 50% of them singletons. The V gene's germline CDR1 is SGHTA and CDR2 FQGNSA. The CDR3 sequence is 16 residues long. V gave up 5 bases and J gave up 6 bases; unmatched junction bases: 6. Study-level findings and limits: Aged donors had fewer naive CD4+ cells and lower diversity than long-lived donors.

This clonotype appeared a few times. Its antigen is as yet unknown. Sequenced sample: blood. This chain joins TRBV7-2 and TRBJ2-3, with 15 bases identical to TRBD2. The sequence was collected from a man aged 25-45 years in good health. The CDR3, as DNA: TGTGCCAGCAGCGTCGGACTAGCGGGGGGGCTGGATACGCAGTATTTT. Its protein is CASSVGLAGGLDTQYF.